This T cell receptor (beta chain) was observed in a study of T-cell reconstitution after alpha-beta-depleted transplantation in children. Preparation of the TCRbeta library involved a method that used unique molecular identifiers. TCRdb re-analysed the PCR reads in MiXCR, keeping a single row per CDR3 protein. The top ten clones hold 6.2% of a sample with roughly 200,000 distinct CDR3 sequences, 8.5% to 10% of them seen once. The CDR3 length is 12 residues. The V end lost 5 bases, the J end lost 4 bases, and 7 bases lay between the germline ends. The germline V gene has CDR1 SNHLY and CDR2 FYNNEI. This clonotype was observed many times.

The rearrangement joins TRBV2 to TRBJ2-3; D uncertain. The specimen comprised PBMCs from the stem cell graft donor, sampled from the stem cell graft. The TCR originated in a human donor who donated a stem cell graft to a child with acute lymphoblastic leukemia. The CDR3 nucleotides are TGTGCCAGCAGTCCCTCAGCAGATACGCAGTATTTT. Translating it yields CASSPSADTQYF.